This record looks at one T cell receptor (beta chain) sequence and its context. Antigen: not known. These data originate in a study of monozygotic twins with inflammatory bowel disease. Broader study findings: Comparison of concordant versus discordant twins revealed no difference in repertoire similarity, possibly due to limited power.

Whole-blood RNA isolation (total RNA) proceeded without T cell sorting. The germline gives CDR1 SGHAT, CDR2 FQNNGV. The CDR3 consists of 11 residues. UMIs containing a 6-nucleotide sample barcode were added via template switching. TCRdb processed the 5' RACE reads again and assigns one entry to each CDR3 protein, with no DNA. The listing contains roughly 200,000 distinct CDR3 sequences. The genes are TRBV11-2 and TRBJ1-1. This TCR derives from a human donor with ulcerative colitis or Crohn's disease, or a healthy co-twin of an affected twin (not recorded which). Sequences were obtained from blood. CDR3 protein: CASSQVAEAFF. The full variable domain, completed using reference TRBV11-2 and TRBJ1-1, is EAGVAQSPRYKIIEKRQSVAFWCNPISGHATLYWYQQILGQGPKLLIQFQNNGVVDDSQLPKDRFSAERLKGVDSTLKIQPAKLEDSAVYLCASSQVAEAFFGQGTRLTVV.